Each of the 3 T cell receptor beta chains below was sequenced from the same sample in a study of T cells after yellow fever vaccination. Each CDR3 protein is one row after TCRdb ran MiXCR on the 5' RACE reads. The sample has fewer than 90,000 distinct CDR3 sequences, more than 5.5% seen once. The sample was CD8+ T cells sorted from PBMCs, taken 5 to 6 days after the first yellow fever vaccination. All receptors derive from a man aged 18 to 29 who received the YFV17D yellow fever vaccine.

There are many counts of this clonotype. J is TRBJ2-5 and V is TRBV4-1; possibly TRBD1 for D (5 bases). Between the trimmed V and J ends, which lost 2 bases and 4 bases, there was a span of 8 bases. The CDR3 spans 13 residues. Germline assignment: CDR1 MGHRA and CDR2 YSYEKL. The CDR3 nucleotides read TGCGCCAGCAGCCAACAGGGTACAGAGACCCAGTACTTC. It specifies CASSQQGTETQYF.

In this sample, this clonotype turned up many times. V is TRBV6-2 or TRBV6-3 and J is TRBJ1-2, with D hard to call. Germline lookup yields CDR1 MNHEY and CDR2 SVGEGT. The CDR3 runs to 14 residues. Trimming took off 4 bases at V and 8 bases at J, with 17 bases between the two ends. CDR3 region: CASSSPASFIGYTF. The DNA of the CDR3 is TGTGCCAGCAGTTCACCAGCCTCCTTTATAGGCTACACCTTC.

In its sample, this clonotype was seen a few times. The chain joins TRBV4-2 to TRBJ1-1; 7 positions match TRBD1. Germline trimming cut 0 bases from V and 0 bases from J; bases unmatched to any gene: 4. CDR1 and CDR2 (germline): LGHNA, YNFKEQ. The CDR3 runs 16 residues. CDR3 sequence reads: CASSQEQGIMNTEAFF. The CDR3 DNA follows: TGTGCCAGCAGCCAAGAACAGGGGATAATGAACACTGAAGCTTTCTTT.